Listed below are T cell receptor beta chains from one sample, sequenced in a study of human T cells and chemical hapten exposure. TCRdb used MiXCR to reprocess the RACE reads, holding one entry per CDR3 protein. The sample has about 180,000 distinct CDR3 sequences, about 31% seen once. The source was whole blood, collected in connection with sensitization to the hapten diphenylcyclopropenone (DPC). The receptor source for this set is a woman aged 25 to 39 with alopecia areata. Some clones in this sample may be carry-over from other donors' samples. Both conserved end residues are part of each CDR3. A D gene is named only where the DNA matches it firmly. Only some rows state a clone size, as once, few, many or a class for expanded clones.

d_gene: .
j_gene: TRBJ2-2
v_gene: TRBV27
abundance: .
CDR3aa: CASPNRTGELFF
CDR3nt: TGTGCCAGCCCAAACAGAACCGGGGAGCTGTTTTTT

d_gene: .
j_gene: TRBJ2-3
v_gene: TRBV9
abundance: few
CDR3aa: CASSPDGADTQYF
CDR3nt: TGTGCCAGCAGTCCGGATGGGGCAGATACGCAGTATTTT

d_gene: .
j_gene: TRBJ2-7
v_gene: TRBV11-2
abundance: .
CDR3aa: CASSPRGDEQYF
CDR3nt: TGTGCCAGCAGCCCCAGGGGGGACGAGCAGTACTTC

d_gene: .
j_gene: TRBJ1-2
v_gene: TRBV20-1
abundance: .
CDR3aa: CSARDWGVGYTF
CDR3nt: TGCAGTGCTAGAGACTGGGGGGTTGGCTACACCTTC

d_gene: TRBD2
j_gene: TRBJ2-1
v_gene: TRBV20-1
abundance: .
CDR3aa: CSARDVAGASSYNEQFF
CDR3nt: TGCAGTGCTAGAGATGTAGCGGGTGCCAGCTCCTACAATGAGCAGTTCTTC

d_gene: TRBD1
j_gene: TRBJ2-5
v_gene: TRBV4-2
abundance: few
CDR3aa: CASSQDQGQGRRETQYF
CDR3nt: TGTGCCAGCAGCCAAGATCAGGGACAGGGTCGCCGAGAGACCCAGTACTTC

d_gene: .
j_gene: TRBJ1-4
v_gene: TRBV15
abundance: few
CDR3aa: CATSERERRIEKLFF
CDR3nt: TGTGCCACCAGCGAGAGGGAGCGGCGGATCGAAAAACTGTTTTTT

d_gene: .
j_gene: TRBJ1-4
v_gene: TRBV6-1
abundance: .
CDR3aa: CASSELVRGEKLFF
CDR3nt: TGTGCCAGCAGTGAATTGGTCCGTGGGGAAAAACTGTTTTTT

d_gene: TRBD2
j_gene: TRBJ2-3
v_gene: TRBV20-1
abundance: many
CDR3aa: CSASRDSGRFADTQYF
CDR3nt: TGCAGTGCTAGCCGGGATAGCGGGAGGTTCGCAGATACGCAGTATTTT

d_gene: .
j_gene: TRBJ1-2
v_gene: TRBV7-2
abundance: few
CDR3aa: CASSLVVPYGYTF
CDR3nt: TGTGCCAGCAGCCTAGTGGTACCCTATGGCTACACCTTC

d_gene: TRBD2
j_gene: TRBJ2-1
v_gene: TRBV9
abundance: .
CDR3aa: CASSASSGSRNEQFF
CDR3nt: TGTGCCAGCAGCGCCTCTAGCGGGAGTCGGAATGAGCAGTTCTTC

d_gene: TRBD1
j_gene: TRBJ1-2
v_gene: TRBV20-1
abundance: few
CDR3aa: CSADAGGRFSGYTF
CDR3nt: TGCAGTGCCGACGCAGGGGGACGGTTCTCTGGCTACACCTTC

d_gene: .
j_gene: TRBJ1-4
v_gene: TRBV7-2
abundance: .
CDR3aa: CASSLAWQGESKKLFF
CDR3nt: TGTGCCAGCAGCTTAGCGTGGCAGGGAGAGTCCAAAAAACTGTTTTTT

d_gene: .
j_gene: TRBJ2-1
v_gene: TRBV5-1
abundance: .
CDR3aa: CASSLARMNYNEQFF
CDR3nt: TGCGCCAGCAGCTTGGCCCGGATGAATTACAATGAGCAGTTCTTC

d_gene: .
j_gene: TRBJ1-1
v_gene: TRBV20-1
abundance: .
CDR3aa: CSARVGSTEAFF
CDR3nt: TGCAGTGCTAGAGTGGGGTCCACTGAAGCTTTCTTT

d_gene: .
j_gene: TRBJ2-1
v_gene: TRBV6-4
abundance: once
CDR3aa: CASSDVYSGYRFF
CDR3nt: TGTGCCAGCAGTGACGTTTATAGCGGTTACCGTTTCTTC

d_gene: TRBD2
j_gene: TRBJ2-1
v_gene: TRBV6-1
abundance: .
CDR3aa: CASSEASGGAREQFF
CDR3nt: TGTGCCAGCAGTGAAGCGAGCGGGGGGGCAAGAGAGCAGTTCTTC

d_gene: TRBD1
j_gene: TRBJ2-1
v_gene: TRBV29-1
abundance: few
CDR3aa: CSVVGGQGAVQFF
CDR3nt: TGCAGCGTTGTAGGGGGACAGGGCGCGGTGCAGTTCTTC

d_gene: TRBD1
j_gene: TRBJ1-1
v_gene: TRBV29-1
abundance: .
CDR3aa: CSVETRQGVSMNTEAFF
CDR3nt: TGCAGCGTTGAGACAAGACAGGGGGTATCGATGAACACTGAAGCTTTCTTT

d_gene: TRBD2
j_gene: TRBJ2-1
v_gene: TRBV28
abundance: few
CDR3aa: CASSPPSGRGAEQFF
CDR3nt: TGTGCCAGCAGCCCCCCTAGCGGACGGGGAGCTGAGCAGTTCTTC

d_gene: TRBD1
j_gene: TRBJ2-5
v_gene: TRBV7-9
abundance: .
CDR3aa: CASSRDRGTRETQYF
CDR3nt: TGTGCCAGCAGTCGGGACAGGGGTACTCGAGAGACCCAGTACTTC

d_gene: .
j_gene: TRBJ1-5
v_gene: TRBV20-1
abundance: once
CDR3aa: CSARGQHNQPQHF
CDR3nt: TGCAGTGCTAGAGGGCAGCATAATCAGCCCCAGCATTTT

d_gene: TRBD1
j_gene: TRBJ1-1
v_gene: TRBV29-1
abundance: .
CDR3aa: CSGRQGTFEAFF
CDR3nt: TGCAGCGGACGACAGGGGACCTTTGAAGCTTTCTTT

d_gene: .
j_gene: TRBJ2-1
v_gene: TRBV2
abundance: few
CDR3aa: CASSENGMYNEQFF
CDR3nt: TGTGCCAGCAGTGAGAACGGGATGTACAATGAGCAGTTCTTC

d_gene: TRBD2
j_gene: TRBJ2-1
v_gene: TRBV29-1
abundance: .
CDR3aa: CSVPRASGSSWDEQFF
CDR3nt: TGCAGCGTGCCACGAGCTAGCGGGAGTAGTTGGGATGAGCAGTTCTTC

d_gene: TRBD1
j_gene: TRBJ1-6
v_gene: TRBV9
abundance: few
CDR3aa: CASSVKGAEGSPLHF
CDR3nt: TGTGCCAGCAGCGTAAAGGGGGCAGAGGGTTCACCCCTCCACTTT

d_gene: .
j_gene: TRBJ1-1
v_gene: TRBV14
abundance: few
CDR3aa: CASSQVPGTTEAFF
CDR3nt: TGTGCCAGCAGCCAAGTTCCGGGTACCACTGAAGCTTTCTTT

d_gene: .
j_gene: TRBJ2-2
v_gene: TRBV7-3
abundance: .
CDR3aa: CASRPTGNTGELFF
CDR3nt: TGTGCCAGCAGGCCTACAGGGAACACCGGGGAGCTGTTTTTT

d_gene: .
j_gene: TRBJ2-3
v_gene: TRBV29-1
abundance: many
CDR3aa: CSVEVAGNTDTQYF
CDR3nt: TGCAGCGTTGAAGTCGCGGGAAACACAGATACGCAGTATTTT

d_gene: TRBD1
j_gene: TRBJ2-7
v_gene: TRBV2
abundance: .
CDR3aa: CASRDRDRGTYEQYF
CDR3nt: TGTGCCAGCAGGGACCGGGACAGGGGAACCTACGAGCAGTACTTC

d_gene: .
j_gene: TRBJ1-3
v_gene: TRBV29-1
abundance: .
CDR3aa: CSGGSASGNTIYF
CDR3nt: TGCAGCGGCGGCTCGGCCTCTGGAAACACCATATATTTT

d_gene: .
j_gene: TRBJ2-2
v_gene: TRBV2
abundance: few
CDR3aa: CASSEAFATGELFF
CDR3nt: TGTGCCAGCAGTGAAGCGTTCGCAACCGGGGAGCTGTTTTTT

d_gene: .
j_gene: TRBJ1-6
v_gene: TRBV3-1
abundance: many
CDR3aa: CASSQEGRRGNSPLHF
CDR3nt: TGTGCCAGCAGCCAAGAAGGTCGCCGGGGAAATTCACCCCTCCACTTT

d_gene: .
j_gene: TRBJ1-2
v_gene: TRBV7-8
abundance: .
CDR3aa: CASSFGDNYGYTF
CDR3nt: TGTGCCAGCAGCTTCGGCGATAACTATGGCTACACCTTC

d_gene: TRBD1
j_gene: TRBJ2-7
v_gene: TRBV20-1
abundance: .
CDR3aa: CSARDIRQGAIYEQYF
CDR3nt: TGCAGTGCTAGAGATATACGACAGGGGGCGATCTACGAGCAGTACTTC

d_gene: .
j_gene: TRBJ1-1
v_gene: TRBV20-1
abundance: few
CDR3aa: CSAIQGNTEAFF
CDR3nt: TGCAGTGCTATACAGGGGAACACTGAAGCTTTCTTT

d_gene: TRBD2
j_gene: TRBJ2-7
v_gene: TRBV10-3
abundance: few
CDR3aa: CAISGLAGVETYEQYF
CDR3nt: TGTGCCATCAGTGGACTAGCGGGGGTAGAAACCTACGAGCAGTACTTC

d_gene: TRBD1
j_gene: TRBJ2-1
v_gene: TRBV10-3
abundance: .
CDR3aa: CAIRTGGVGEQFF
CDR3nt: TGTGCCATCAGGACAGGGGGAGTGGGTGAGCAGTTCTTC

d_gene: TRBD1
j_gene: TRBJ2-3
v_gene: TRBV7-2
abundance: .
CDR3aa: CASSPGQVSDTQYF
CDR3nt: TGTGCCAGCAGTCCCGGACAGGTTTCAGATACGCAGTATTTT

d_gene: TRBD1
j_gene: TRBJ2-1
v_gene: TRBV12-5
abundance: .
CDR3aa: CASALGQGLYNEQFF
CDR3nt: TGTGCTAGTGCCCTGGGACAGGGCCTTTACAATGAGCAGTTCTTC

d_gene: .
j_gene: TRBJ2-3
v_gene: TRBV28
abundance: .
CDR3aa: CASSLDGHTDTQYF
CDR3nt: TGTGCCAGCAGTCTGGACGGTCACACAGATACGCAGTATTTT

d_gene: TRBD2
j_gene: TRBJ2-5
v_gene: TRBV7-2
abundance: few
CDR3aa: CASSLTLARETQYF
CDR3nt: TGTGCCAGCAGCTTAACACTAGCGCGAGAGACCCAGTACTTC

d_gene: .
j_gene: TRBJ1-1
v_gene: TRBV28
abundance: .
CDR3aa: CASSFPGLGMNTEAFF
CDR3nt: TGTGCCAGCAGTTTTCCGGGCCTGGGAATGAACACTGAAGCTTTCTTT

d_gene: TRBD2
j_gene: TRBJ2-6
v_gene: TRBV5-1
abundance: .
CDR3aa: CASTGGLGPGANVLTF
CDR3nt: TGCGCCAGCACGGGAGGTTTAGGGCCTGGGGCCAACGTCCTGACTTTC

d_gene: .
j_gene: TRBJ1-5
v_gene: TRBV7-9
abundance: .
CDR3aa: CALPKGHWCQPQHF
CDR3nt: TGTGCCCTGCCGAAGGGGCACTGGTGTCAGCCCCAGCATTTT

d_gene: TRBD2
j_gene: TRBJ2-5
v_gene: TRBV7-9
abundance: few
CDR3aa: CASSQPSGLGETQYF
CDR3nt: TGTGCCAGCAGCCAGCCTAGCGGGCTTGGAGAGACCCAGTACTTC

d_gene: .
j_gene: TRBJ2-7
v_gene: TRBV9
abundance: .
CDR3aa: CASSLSSASLSYEQYF
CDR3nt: TGTGCCAGCAGTTTAAGTAGTGCTAGCCTATCCTACGAGCAGTACTTC

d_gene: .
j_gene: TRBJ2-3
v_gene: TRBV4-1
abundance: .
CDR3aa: CASSQGVVSIGDTQYF
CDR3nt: TGCGCCAGCAGCCAAGGGGTAGTGTCTATTGGAGATACGCAGTATTTT

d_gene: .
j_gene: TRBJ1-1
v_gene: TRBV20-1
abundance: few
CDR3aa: CSASSGLGAEAFF
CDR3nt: TGCAGTGCTAGTTCCGGGTTGGGAGCTGAAGCTTTCTTT

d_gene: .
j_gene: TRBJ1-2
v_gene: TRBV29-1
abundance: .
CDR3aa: CSVERGGVGYTF
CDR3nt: TGCAGCGTTGAACGGGGCGGGGTTGGCTACACCTTC

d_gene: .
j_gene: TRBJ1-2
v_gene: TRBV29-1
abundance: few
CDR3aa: CSVEAPTADLNYGYTF
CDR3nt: TGCAGCGTTGAGGCCCCAACAGCAGACCTTAACTATGGCTACACCTTC